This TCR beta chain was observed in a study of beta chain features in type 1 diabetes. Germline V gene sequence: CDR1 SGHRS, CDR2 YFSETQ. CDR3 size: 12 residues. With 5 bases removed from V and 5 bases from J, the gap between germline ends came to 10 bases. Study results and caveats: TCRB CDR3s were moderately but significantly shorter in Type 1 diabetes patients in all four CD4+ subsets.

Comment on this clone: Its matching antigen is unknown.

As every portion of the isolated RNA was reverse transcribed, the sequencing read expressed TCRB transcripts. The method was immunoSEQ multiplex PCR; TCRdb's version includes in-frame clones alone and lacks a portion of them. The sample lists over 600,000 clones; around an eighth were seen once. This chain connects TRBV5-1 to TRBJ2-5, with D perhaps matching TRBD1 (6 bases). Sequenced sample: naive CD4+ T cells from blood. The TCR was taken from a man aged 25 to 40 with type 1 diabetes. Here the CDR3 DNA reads TGCGCCAGCAGATCAGGGGTGGAGACCCAGTACTTC. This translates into CASRSGVETQYF.